A single sample gave rise to the 7 T cell receptor beta chains below, sequenced in a study of T cells after yellow fever vaccination. TCRdb redid the calling of the 5' RACE reads with MiXCR, one entry per CDR3 protein. The sample shows around 260,000 distinct CDR3 sequences, roughly 4.8% of them seen only once. Material: CD4+ T cells sorted from PBMCs, obtained on the day of the yellow fever booster vaccination. The source is a man aged 18 to 30 who received the YFV17D yellow fever vaccine.

This clonotype was recorded many times. The chain couples TRBV20-1 to TRBJ2-1; TRBD1 matches 8 bases. CDR3 length equals 13 residues. The junction had 7 bases not matched to a gene; V was cut back by 7 bases and J by 5 bases. Germline V gene data show CDR1 as DFQATT and CDR2 as SNEGSKA (reference sequence). CDR3 DNA sequence: TGCAGTGTCCCCGACAGGGGAGACAATGAGCAGTTCTTC. Encoded protein: CSVPDRGDNEQFF.

This clonotype was observed a handful of times. The rearrangement links TRBV4-1 to TRBJ1-5; TRBD1 agrees at 9 bases. Germline lookup yields CDR1 MGHRA and CDR2 YSYEKL. J lost 4 bases, V lost 4 bases, and 5 bases had no gene match. This CDR3 region has 15 residues. CDR3 sequence: CASSLGTGLNQPQHF. CDR3 sequence (DNA): TGCGCCAGCAGCCTAGGGACAGGGCTTAATCAGCCCCAGCATTTT.

In this sample, this clonotype turned up many times. The V call is TRBV20-1, the J call TRBJ1-1; D is possibly TRBD1 (5 bases). CDR3 length equals 12 residues. CDR1 and CDR2 (germline): DFQATT, SNEGSKA (reference sequence). V lost 5 bases to trimming and J lost 10 bases, with 17 bases between them. DNA for the CDR3: TGCAGTGCTCGGACACATGCTCTGGGAGCTTTCTTT. Its protein product is CSARTHALGAFF.

This clonotype was recorded a few times. The chain combines TRBV18 with TRBJ2-3, with D perhaps TRBD1 (6 bases). Germline V lookup: CDR1 KGHSH, CDR2 LQKENI. V was pared by 3 bases and J by 0 bases, with 10 bases between. The CDR3 is made up of 15 amino acids. CDR3 bases: TGTGCCAGCTCACCGCGACAGGAGAGCACAGATACGCAGTATTTT. It translates to CASSPRQESTDTQYF. Complete variable domain (other parts from reference TRBV18 and TRBJ2-3): NAGVMQNPRHLVRRRGQEARLRCSPMKGHSHVYWYRQLPEEGLKFMVYLQKENIIDESGMPKERFSAEFPKEGPSILRIQQVVRGDSAAYFCASSPRQESTDTQYFGPGTRLTVL.

This clonotype was counted a few times. This chain links TRBV28 with TRBJ1-2; D is unresolved. V lost 7 bases to trimming and J lost 2 bases, with 17 bases between them. Germline assignment: CDR1 MDHEN and CDR2 SYDVKM. CDR3 length: 15 amino acids. The CDR3 protein is CASISAQAENYGYTF. The DNA for the CDR3 is TGTGCCAGCATTTCGGCCCAGGCCGAGAACTATGGCTACACCTTC.

This sequence joins TRBV6-1 and TRBJ2-7; 8 nucleotides match TRBD1. The CDR3 runs to 13 residues. Germline V gene sequence: CDR1 MNHNS, CDR2 SASEGT. Unmatched junction bases numbered 6, after V lost 6 bases and J lost 5 bases. The DNA of the CDR3 is TGTGCCAGCAGGTCCCGGGACAGGAACGAGCAGTACTTC. Its translation is CASRSRDRNEQYF.

The chain is built from TRBV5-8 and TRBJ1-4; no clear D. The germline V gene encodes CDR1 SGHTS and CDR2 YDEGEE. This CDR3 has 16 amino acids. V lost 0 bases and J 7 bases, leaving 16 bases between the germline ends. CDR3 DNA sequence: TGTGCCAGCAGCTTGGGCGATTATCCTGCCGGTGAAAAACTGTTTTTT. Its protein product is CASSLGDYPAGEKLFF.